This TCR beta chain was found in a study of beta chain bispecific antibodies for T cell cancers (dated by TCRdb to the early 2020s). For the study in its entirety: Healthy donor T cells were cocultured with T cell leukemia lines and bispecific antibodies, and TRBV sequencing of the surviving cells was then used to measure how much each TRBV family was depleted. Surface TRBV12 (TRBV12-3) was expressed on Jurkat cells, and surface TRBV5-5 was expressed on HPB-ALL cells. Summary of the overall study and its limitations: Leukemia cell line cells were mixed with normal T cells in each sequenced sample, and most of the targeted TRBV signal was derived from the leukemia cells rather than from the normal T cells. Cross-reactivity of the anti-TRBV5-5 antibody with TRBV5-6 was attributed to high sequence similarity between the two genes. Relative to anti-CD19, anti-TRBV12 exposure cut the share of total TRBV signal from TRBV12-3 by 98.9%, while TRBV12-4 dropped by around 33%, which was not significant. Relative to anti-CD19, anti-TRBV5-5 exposure lowered TRBV5-5 signal by around 98% and lowered signal from the closely related TRBV5-6 by roughly 92%.

The treatment or condition label of this sample denotes: alpha-CD19 control bispecific (anti-CD19 x anti-CD3). T cells were expanded from blood mononuclear cells with anti-CD3 antibody OKT3 or CD3/CD28 Dynabeads for two to four days. Anti-CD19 bispecific antibody cocultures served as comparators for TRBV sequencing; in separate killing assays, anti-CD19 had no effect on Jurkat or HPB-ALL cells. The culture conditions for expanded T cells were RPMI 1640 plus 10% fetal bovine serum, recombinant human IL-2 (100 IU/ml) and IL-7 (approximately 5.4 ng/ml). Cocultures combined 5 x 10^4 normal T cells with 5 x 10^4 target cells and bispecific antibody in 95 to 100 ul, incubated approximately 15 hours at 37°C. Each bispecific antibody was composed of two single-chain variable fragments, which were expressed in a single-chain diabody format with a His tag. The effector T cells were obtained from healthy human donors, with peripheral blood mononuclear cells isolated from leukapheresis samples by Ficoll density gradient centrifugation.

This clonotype was seen at least ten times. The specificity of this receptor is unknown. No base quality information exists; no much larger clone differs at one position. The CDR3 starts with the cysteine, ends with the phenylalanine, and has 17 residues. Of the read, only the CDR3 DNA is kept; its 51 bases are in frame from base 1. The CDR1 and CDR2 encoded by the germline V gene are LGHNA and YNFKEQ. V and J are truncated by 0 bases and 2 bases respectively, leaving an intervening sequence of 14 bases. The libraries included unique molecular identifier barcodes, and the barcodes were used to quantify clonotypes. Qiagen AllPrep DNA/RNA Micro kits were used to isolate total RNA, and an Agilent TapeStation was used to check RNA quality. TCR beta libraries were constructed by 5' RACE, in which cDNA synthesis was followed by two PCR steps with TCR beta constant-region gene-specific primers. Sequencing of the TCR beta libraries was performed on an Illumina MiSeq platform. As for the authors' bioinformatics: MIGEC, MiXCR and VDJtools were used for read processing. Clonotype frequency was calculated as the fraction of unique molecular identifiers assigned to a given clonotype among all unique molecular identifiers in the sample. Nonfunctional TRBV genes listed as pseudogenes or open reading frames in IMGT, such as TRBV1, TRBV12-1 and TRBV21, were excluded. TCRdb passed the public sequencing reads through fastp at Q25 and MiXCR, retaining productive beta sequences. CDR3 protein duplicates are merged, each entry listing the most common genes and DNA. The V and J calls and clone size are TCRdb's, not the authors'. Recorded for this sample are about 9,000 distinct CDR3 sequences; 2% to 2.5% of them occurred a single time. The ten largest clones take up roughly 70% of the sample.

The sequence was obtained from a human donor in good health. Some clones in this sample may be carry-over from other donors' samples. Rearrangement joined TRBV4-2 to TRBJ2-4, and the D gene may be TRBD2, 5 bases matching. Sequenced here: T cells from a healthy donor cultured with Jurkat leukemia cells, sampled from a culture containing an anti-CD19 bispecific antibody. The DNA sequence follows: TGTGCCAGCAGCCAAGATAACGAGGGTTGGACCAAAAACATTCAGTACTTC. It translates as CASSQDNEGWTKNIQYF.